Given below is one T cell receptor beta chain in context. V shed 0 bases and J shed 0 bases, with 6 bases lying between them. Per the germline V gene, CDR1 is GTSNPN and CDR2 is SVGIG (reference sequence). The CDR3 contains 14 residues. This sample is drawn from a study of blood T cell repertoires in COVID-19. At the level of the study: There were acute and convalescent COVID-19 samples, and they came from the United States, Italy and Spain. Sources were T cells, B-cell-depleted T cells, or PBMCs; the material itself was cDNA or gDNA.

Assay used: immunoSEQ multiplex PCR; TCRdb lists only in-frame clones, some missing. The sample records some 150,000 clones, around nine tenths being singletons. The clonotype comes from a man between 50 and 59 years old with active or convalescent COVID-19. Sequencing was carried out using peripheral blood. The chain joins TRBV30 to TRBJ2-1; D unclear. CDR3 in DNA: TGTGCCTGGAGTGTCAGTGACTCCTACAATGAGCAGTTCTTC. This translates into CAWSVSDSYNEQFF.